This paragraph reports one TCR beta chain. J gave up 1 base and V 7 bases, and 7 bases lay outside the gene matches. This CDR3 is 17 amino acids long. Germline CDR1 MNHNY, CDR2 SVGAGI (reference sequence). TCRdb redid the calling of the RT-PCR reads with MiXCR, one entry per CDR3 protein. The table lists fewer than 800,000 distinct CDR3 sequences, 13% to 15% of them singletons. Specimen: memory CD4+ T cells from blood. This rearrangement joins TRBV6-6 to TRBJ2-1; the match to TRBD2 covers 13 bases. The source of this sequence is a female donor in good health, serving as a healthy control. The chain's CDR3 is CASKGLAGVISYNEQFF. The DNA for the CDR3 is TGTGCCAGCAAAGGACTAGCGGGAGTAATTTCCTACAATGAGCAGTTCTTC.